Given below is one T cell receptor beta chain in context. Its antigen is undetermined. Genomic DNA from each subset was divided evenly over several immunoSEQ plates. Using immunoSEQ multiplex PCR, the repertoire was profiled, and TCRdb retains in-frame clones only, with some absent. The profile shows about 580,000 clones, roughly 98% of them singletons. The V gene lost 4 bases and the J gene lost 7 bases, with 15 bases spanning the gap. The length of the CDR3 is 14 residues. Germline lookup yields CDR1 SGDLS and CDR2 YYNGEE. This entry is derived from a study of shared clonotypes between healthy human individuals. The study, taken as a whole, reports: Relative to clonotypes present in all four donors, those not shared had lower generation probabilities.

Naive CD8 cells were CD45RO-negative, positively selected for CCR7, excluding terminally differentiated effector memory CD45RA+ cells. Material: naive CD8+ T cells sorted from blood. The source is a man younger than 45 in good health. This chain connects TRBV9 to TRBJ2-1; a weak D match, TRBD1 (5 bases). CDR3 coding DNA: TGTGCCAGCAGCCCGGTTTGGGGCCGGAATGAGCAGTTCTTC. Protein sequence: CASSPVWGRNEQFF.